This T cell receptor (beta chain) was identified during a study of cytomegalovirus exposure and HLA in healthy donors. Study-level findings and limits: According to a later analysis, most TCR beta chains associated with CMV appeared HLA-restricted. Later analysis suggested links between common viral pathogens and several top significant clusters.

Primers for the PCR totalled 60 Vbeta and 13 Jbeta. Only in-frame clones appear in the TCRdb table, and some are missing; sequencing was by immunoSEQ multiplex PCR. The repertoire has 180,000 or so clones, 82% of them found once; the top ten carry less than 2%. CDR3 length: 14 residues. Trimming pared 4 bases from V and 2 bases from J, leaving 12 bases between. Germline loops: CDR1 SGDLS, CDR2 YYNGEE. Worth noting for this clone: No antigen is known for it.

The chain combines TRBV9 with TRBJ1-2, with D possibly matching TRBD1 (6 bases). This clonotype originated in a man between 35 and 55 years old in good health and CMV-seronegative. Specimen: PBMCs. The DNA for the CDR3 is TGTGCCAGCAGCCCTCAGGGGACAAACTATGGCTACACCTTC. This encodes CASSPQGTNYGYTF. The whole variable domain, remainder taken from reference TRBV9 and TRBJ1-2, is DSGVTQTPKHLITATGQRVTLRCSPRSGDLSVYWYQQSLDQGLQFLIQYYNGEERAKGNILERFSAQQFPDLHSELNLSSLELGDSALYFCASSPQGTNYGYTFGSGTRLTVV.